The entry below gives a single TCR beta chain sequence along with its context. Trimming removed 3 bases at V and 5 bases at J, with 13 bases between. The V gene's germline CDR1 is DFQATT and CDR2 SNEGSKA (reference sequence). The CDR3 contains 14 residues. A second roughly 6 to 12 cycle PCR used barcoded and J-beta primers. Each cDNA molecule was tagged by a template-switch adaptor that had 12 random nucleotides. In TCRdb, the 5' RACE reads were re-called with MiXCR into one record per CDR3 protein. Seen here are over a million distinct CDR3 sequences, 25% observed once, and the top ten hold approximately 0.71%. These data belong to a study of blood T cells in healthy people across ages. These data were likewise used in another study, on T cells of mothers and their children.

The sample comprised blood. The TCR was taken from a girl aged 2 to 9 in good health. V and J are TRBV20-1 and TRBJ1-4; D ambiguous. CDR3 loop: CSASWTGRNEKLFF. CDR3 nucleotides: TGCAGTGCTAGTTGGACGGGAAGAAATGAAAAACTGTTTTTT.